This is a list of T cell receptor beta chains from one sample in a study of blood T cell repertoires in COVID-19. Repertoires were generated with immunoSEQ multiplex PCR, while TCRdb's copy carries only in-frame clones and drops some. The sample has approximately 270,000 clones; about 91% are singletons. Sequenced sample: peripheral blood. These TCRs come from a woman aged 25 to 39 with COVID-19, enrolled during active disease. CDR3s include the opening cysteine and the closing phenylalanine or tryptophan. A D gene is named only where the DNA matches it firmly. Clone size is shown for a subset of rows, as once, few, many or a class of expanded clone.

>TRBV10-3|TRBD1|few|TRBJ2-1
TGTGCCATCAGTGAAAATACAGGGGCAGGTGAGCAGTTCTTC
CAISENTGAGEQFF
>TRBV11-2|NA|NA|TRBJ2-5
TGTGCCAGCAGCTTATTTCTTGAGACCCAGTACTTC
CASSLFLETQYF
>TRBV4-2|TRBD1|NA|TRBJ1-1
TGTGCCAGCAGCCACAGGGGGCGAAACACTGAAGCTTTCTTT
CASSHRGRNTEAFF
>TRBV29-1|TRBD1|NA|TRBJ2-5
TGCAGCGTTGAGCAGGGGGCGATGATGGAGACCCAGTACTTC
CSVEQGAMMETQYF
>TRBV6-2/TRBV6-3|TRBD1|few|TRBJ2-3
TGTGCCAGCAGTTCGGACAGGGAGACAGATACGCAGTATTTT
CASSSDRETDTQYF
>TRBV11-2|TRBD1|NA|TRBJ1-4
TGTGCCAGCAGCTTCGACAGGGGGCGGGAAAAACTGTTTTTT
CASSFDRGREKLFF
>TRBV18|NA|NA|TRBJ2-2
TGTGCCAGCTCACCTCAATTAAGGGGTCCGGACACCGGGGAGCTGTTTTTT
CASSPQLRGPDTGELFF
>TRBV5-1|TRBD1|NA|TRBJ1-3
TGCGCCAGCAGCCTACAGGGGGCTGGAAACACCATATATTTT
CASSLQGAGNTIYF
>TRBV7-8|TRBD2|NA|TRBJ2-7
TGTGCCAGCAGCTCCCGGACTAGCGGGGGGGCCGAGCAGTACTTC
CASSSRTSGGAEQYF
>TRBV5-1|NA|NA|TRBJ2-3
TGCGCCAGCAGCTTGACAGGGATGCGCCCAGATACGCAGTATTTT
CASSLTGMRPDTQYF
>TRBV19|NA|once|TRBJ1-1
TGTGCCAGTAGTATAGGCACCGGGCAGGGGATCATGAACACTGAAGCTTTCTTT
CASSIGTGQGIMNTEAFF
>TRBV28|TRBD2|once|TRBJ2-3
TGTGCCAGCAGTCCCTCCGGGACTAGCGGGGGGAATACGCAGTATTTT
CASSPSGTSGGNTQYF
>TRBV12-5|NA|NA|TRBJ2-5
TGTGCTAGTGGTTTTAGAGGGTGGGAGACCCAGTACTTC
CASGFRGWETQYF
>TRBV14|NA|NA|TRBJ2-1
TGTGCCAGCAGCCAAAATTCTCCCCGGGATGAGCAGTTCTTC
CASSQNSPRDEQFF
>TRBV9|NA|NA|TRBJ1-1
TGTGCCAGCAGCGAGCAGGGTAGCAGGGGCACTGAAGCTTTCTTT
CASSEQGSRGTEAFF
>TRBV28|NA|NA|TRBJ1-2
TGTGCCAGCAGAGACATGACAAACTATGGCTACACCTTC
CASRDMTNYGYTF
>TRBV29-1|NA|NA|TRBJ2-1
TGCAGCGTTGAAAGGGAGGTGTATCGGCACAATGAGCAGTTCTTC
CSVEREVYRHNEQFF
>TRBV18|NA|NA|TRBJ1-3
TGTGCCAGCTCACCACGGCAGGTCGGCCCTGGAAACACCATATATTTT
CASSPRQVGPGNTIYF
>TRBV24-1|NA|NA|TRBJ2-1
TGTGCCACCAGTAAACAGCAAGTTAATGAGCAGTTCTTC
CATSKQQVNEQFF
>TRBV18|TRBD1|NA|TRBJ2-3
TGTGCCAGCTCACCTCGACAGGGTGGAACAGATACGCAGTATTTT
CASSPRQGGTDTQYF
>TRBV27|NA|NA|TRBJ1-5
TGTGCCAGCAGTCCGGACAGACTTAGCAATCAGCCCCAGCATTTT
CASSPDRLSNQPQHF
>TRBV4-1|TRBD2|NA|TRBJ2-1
TGCGCCAGCAGCCAAGTTGGGACTAGCGGGAGGGGAGATGAGCAGTTCTTC
CASSQVGTSGRGDEQFF
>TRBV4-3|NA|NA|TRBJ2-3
TGCGCCAGCAGCCAAGGGGCAGCAAGCAGCACAGATACGCAGTATTTT
CASSQGAASSTDTQYF
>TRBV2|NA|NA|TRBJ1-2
TGTGCCAGCAGTGAAGCATTGAGGAGTGGGGGAGGGAGTGGCTACACCTTC
CASSEALRSGGGSGYTF
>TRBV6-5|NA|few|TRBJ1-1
TGTGCCAGCACGGTGGGCACCCTGAACACTGAAGCTTTCTTT
CASTVGTLNTEAFF
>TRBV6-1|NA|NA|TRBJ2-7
TGTGCCAGCAGTGAGCAGGGGGGATCCTACGAGCAGTACTTC
CASSEQGGSYEQYF
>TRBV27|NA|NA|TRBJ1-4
TGTGCCAGCAGTAGATCGCAAAGACAGGCAATTAATGAAAAACTGTTTTTT
CASSRSQRQAINEKLFF
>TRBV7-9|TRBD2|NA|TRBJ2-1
TGTGCCAGCAGCATCAGATACCGAATAGCGGGAGCATCCAGGAGCTCCTACAATGAGCAGTTCTTC
CASSIRYRIAGASRSSYNEQFF
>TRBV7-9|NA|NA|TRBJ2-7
TGTGCCAGCAGCTTTTCAGCACTGGACAGTTACGAGCAGTACTTC
CASSFSALDSYEQYF
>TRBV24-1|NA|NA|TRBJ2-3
TGTGCCACCAGTGATGCAGGGGCAGATCGCACAGATACGCAGTATTTT
CATSDAGADRTDTQYF
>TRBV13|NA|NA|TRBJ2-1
TGTGCCAGCAGCTTCGGTACAGGGCCCCCTCCACAGTTCTTC
CASSFGTGPPPQFF
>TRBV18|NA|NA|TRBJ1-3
TGTGCCAGCTCACCTTTACCAGGCGATGTGGGAAACACCATATATTTT
CASSPLPGDVGNTIYF
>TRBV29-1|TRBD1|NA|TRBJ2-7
TGCAGCGTTGGGCCCGGGACAGCCTACGAGCAGTACTTC
CSVGPGTAYEQYF
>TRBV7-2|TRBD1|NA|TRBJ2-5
TGTGCCAGCAGACCGACAGGGGAAGAGACCCAGTACTTC
CASRPTGEETQYF
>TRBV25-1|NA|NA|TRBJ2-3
TGTGCCAGCAGTTACTCCACCCCGGACACCCGCACAGATACGCAGTATTTT
CASSYSTPDTRTDTQYF
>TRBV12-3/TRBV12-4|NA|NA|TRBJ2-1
TGTGCCAGTGTCGCGATCCCCCTCAATGAGCAGTTCTTC
CASVAIPLNEQFF
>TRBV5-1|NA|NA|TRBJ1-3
TGCGCCAGCAGCTTGGAAGCCAGGGTAACTGGAAACACCATATATTTT
CASSLEARVTGNTIYF
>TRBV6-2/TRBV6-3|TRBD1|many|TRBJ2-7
TGTGCCAGCAGTTACTCCGGGACAGGGGGCACCGAGCAGTACTTC
CASSYSGTGGTEQYF
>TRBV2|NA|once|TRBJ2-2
TGTGCCAGCAGTGTTCTCCCGAACACCGGGGAGCTGTTTTTT
CASSVLPNTGELFF
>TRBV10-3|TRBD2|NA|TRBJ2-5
TGTGCCATCAGTGAGTTCCCCTTAGCGGGAGAGGGAGAGACCCAGTACTTC
CAISEFPLAGEGETQYF
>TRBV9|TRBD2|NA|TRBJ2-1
TGTGCCAGCAGCGTAGCGGCTAGCGGAGAGCAGTTCTTC
CASSVAASGEQFF
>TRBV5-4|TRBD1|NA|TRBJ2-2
TGTGCCAGCAGCTTGGGGGACAGGGGGCGCCTGGCCGGGGAGCTGTTTTTT
CASSLGDRGRLAGELFF
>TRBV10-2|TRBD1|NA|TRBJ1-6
TGCGCCAGCAGCGAACAGGGGGAGGAATCACCCCTCCACTTT
CASSEQGEESPLHF
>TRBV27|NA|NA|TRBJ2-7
TGTGCCAGCAGTTTGGCAGGGATCCACGAGCAGTACTTC
CASSLAGIHEQYF
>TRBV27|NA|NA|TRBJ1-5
TGTGCCAGCGCCGGGGGGTTGAGGAATCAGCCCCAGCATTTT
CASAGGLRNQPQHF
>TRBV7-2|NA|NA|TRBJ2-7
TGTGCCAGCAGCCTTTCCTACGAGCAGTACTTC
CASSLSYEQYF
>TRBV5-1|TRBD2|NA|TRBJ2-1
TGCGCCAGCAGCCCCATGGGGACTAGCCCCTACAATGAGCAGTTCTTC
CASSPMGTSPYNEQFF
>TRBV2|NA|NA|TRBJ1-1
TGTGCCAGCAGTGGCGTGGGTAGGGGGAACACTGAAGCTTTCTTT
CASSGVGRGNTEAFF
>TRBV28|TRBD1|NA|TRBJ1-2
TGTGCCAGCAGCCCCGGGACAGGGGCCTATGGCTACACCTTC
CASSPGTGAYGYTF
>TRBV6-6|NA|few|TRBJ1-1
TGTGCCAGCAGTTACGAAGTCCCGACAGAGGAAGCTTTCTTT
CASSYEVPTEEAFF
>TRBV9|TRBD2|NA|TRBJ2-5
TGTGCCAGCAGCGTCTGGGGGGAGGGCCGGTTGGAGACCCAGTACTTC
CASSVWGEGRLETQYF
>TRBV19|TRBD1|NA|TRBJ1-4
TGTGCCAGTAACGAACGACAGGGCAACGAAAAACTGTTTTTT
CASNERQGNEKLFF
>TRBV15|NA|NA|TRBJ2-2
TGTGCCACCAGCAGTAGGACTGGTTTTTTGAACACCGGGGAGCTGTTTTTT
CATSSRTGFLNTGELFF
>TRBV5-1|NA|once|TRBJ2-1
TGCGCCAGCAGCTTGGGACAGAGCTCCTACAATGAGCAGTTCTTC
CASSLGQSSYNEQFF
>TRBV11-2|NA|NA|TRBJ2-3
TGTGCCAGCAGCCAGGACAGATACACAGATACGCAGTATTTT
CASSQDRYTDTQYF
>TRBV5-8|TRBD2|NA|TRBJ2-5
TGTGCCAGCAGCGCCGGGACTAGCGGGGGGTACCAAGAGACCCAGTACTTC
CASSAGTSGGYQETQYF
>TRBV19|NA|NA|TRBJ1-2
TGTGCCAGTAGCATTACACAGGGCCCCCTTACTCTTAACTATGGCTACACCTTC
CASSITQGPLTLNYGYTF
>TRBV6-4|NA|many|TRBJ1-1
TGTGCCAGCAGTGACTCGACCCGCAGGGGGAACACTGAAGCTTTCTTT
CASSDSTRRGNTEAFF
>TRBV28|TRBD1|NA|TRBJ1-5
TGTGCCAGCAGGACAGGGGAGGAGGATCAGCCCCAGCATTTT
CASRTGEEDQPQHF